These 9 T cell receptor beta chains share one sample of origin, sequenced in a study of cytomegalovirus exposure and HLA in healthy donors. PCR employed 60 Vbeta and 13 Jbeta primers. Some clones are missing from TCRdb's copy, which holds only in-frame ones; the method was immunoSEQ multiplex PCR. The sample carries some 100,000 clones, about 79% recorded once. The sample consisted of PBMCs. Receptors were obtained from a female donor in good health and CMV-seropositive.

The V gene is TRBV7-9, the J gene TRBJ2-7; perhaps TRBD2 as D (5 bases). Germline V lookup: CDR1 SEHNR, CDR2 FQNEAQ (reference sequence). Trimming removed 5 bases at V and 5 bases at J, with 19 bases between. This CDR3 spans 15 amino acids. The CDR3 DNA follows: TGTGCCAGCAGCCCACCCGCGGGTAGCACCCACGAGCAGTACTTC. Encoded protein: CASSPPAGSTHEQYF.

V is TRBV5-4 and J is TRBJ2-1, with 12 bases lining up with TRBD2. The germline V gene encodes CDR1 SGHNT and CDR2 YYREEE (reference sequence). The CDR3 runs 15 residues. The junction had 0 bases not matched to a gene; V was cut back by 3 bases and J by 2 bases. CDR3 sequence reads: CASSSSGGAYNEQFF. CDR3 in DNA: TGTGCCAGCAGCTCTAGCGGGGGGGCCTACAATGAGCAGTTCTTC.

This chain connects TRBV4-1 to TRBJ2-5, with D perhaps matching TRBD2 (6 bases). The better agreement between TRBJ2-7 and the DNA end casts doubt on the J call. Germline V gene data show CDR1 as MGHRA and CDR2 as YSYEKL. The CDR3 loop spans 16 amino acids. The CDR3 loop reads CASSHLFGGSGYEQYF. Written as DNA, the CDR3 is TGCGCCAGCAGCCACCTCTTTGGAGGGAGCGGCTACGAGCAGTACTTC.

The V call is TRBV10-2, the J call TRBJ1-6, with D perhaps matching TRBD1 (5 bases). The CDR3 totals 16 residues. Germline V CDR1 and CDR2: WSHSY, SAAADI. Trimming stripped 2 bases from V and 4 bases from J, with 12 bases between. For the CDR3, the DNA is TGCGCCAGCAGTGAGACACCGGGACTTTATAATTCACCCCTCCACTTT. It specifies CASSETPGLYNSPLHF.

The gene calls are TRBV5-1 and TRBJ1-1; 7 positions agree with TRBD1. Germline V gene lookup returns CDR1 SGHRS and CDR2 YFSETQ. The CDR3 sequence is 14 residues long. V shed 4 bases and J 5 bases; nucleotides not matched to a gene: 8. Written as DNA, the CDR3 is TGCGCCAGCAGCAAAACAGGGGCGTGGACTGAAGCTTTCTTT. Encoded protein: CASSKTGAWTEAFF.

For the CDR3, the DNA is TGTGCCAGCAGCCCTATCGGGAACAATCAGCCCCAGCATTTT. This translates into CASSPIGNNQPQHF. The rearrangement joins TRBV14 to TRBJ1-5; D gene uncertain. In germline, CDR1 is SGHDN, CDR2 FVKESK. V was trimmed by 4 bases and J by 3 bases, leaving 10 bases between them. CDR3 size: 14 residues.

The genes are TRBV2 and TRBJ2-7, with D tentatively TRBD2 (5 bases). Germline V gene data show CDR1 as SNHLY and CDR2 as FYNNEI. V lost 1 base and J 0 bases, leaving 10 bases between the germline ends. The CDR3 is made up of 15 amino acids. The CDR3 region is CASSEGTLPSYEQYF. In nucleotides, the CDR3 is TGTGCCAGCAGTGAAGGGACTCTCCCCTCCTACGAGCAGTACTTC.

This chain uses TRBV5-4 with TRBJ2-3; 12 nucleotides align to TRBD2. Losses at the gene ends were 4 bases for V and 4 bases for J; bases not matched to a gene: 4. CDR1 and CDR2 from the germline V gene are SGHNT and YYREEE (reference sequence). This CDR3 spans 15 amino acids. CDR3 nucleotides: TGTGCCAGCAGCCTAGCGGGGGGGCGCTCAGATACGCAGTATTTT. Amino acids: CASSLAGGRSDTQYF.

Comments on this clone: Sequence at one end of the junction differs from germline and may be a read error. The V call is TRBV2, the J call TRBJ2-7, with a possible D match to TRBD2 (5 bases). Germline assignment: CDR1 SNHLY and CDR2 FYNNEI. This CDR3 has 12 residues. The CDR3 DNA reads as TGTGCCAGCAGCCCGGACTCCCACGAGCAGTACTTC. It is translated as CASSPDSHEQYF.